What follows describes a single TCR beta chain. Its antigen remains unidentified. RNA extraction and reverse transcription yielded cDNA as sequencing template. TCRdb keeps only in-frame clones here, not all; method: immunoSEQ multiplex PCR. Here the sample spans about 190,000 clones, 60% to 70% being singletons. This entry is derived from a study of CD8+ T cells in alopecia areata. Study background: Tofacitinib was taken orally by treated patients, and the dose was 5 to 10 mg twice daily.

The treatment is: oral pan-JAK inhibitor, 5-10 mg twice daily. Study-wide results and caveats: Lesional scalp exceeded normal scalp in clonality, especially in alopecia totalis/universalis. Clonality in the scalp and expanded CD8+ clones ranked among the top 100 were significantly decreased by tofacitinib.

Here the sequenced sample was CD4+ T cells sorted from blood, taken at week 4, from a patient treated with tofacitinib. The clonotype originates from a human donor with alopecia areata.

As DNA, the CDR3 is TGTGCCAGCAGCTTAAACGCGTATGGCTACACCTTC. This codes for CASSLNAYGYTF. This chain uses TRBV7-9 with TRBJ1-2; D ambiguous. Germline lookup yields CDR1 SEHNR and CDR2 FQNEAQ (reference sequence). The V gene lost 2 bases and the J gene lost 5 bases, with 6 bases spanning the gap. This CDR3 has 12 amino acids.